Listed here are 21 T cell receptor beta chains from one sample, sequenced in a study of cytomegalovirus exposure and HLA in healthy donors. Vbeta (60) and Jbeta (13) primers were used in the PCR. The method was immunoSEQ multiplex PCR; TCRdb's version includes in-frame clones alone and lacks a portion of them. The sample records about 160,000 clones, 65% to 85% being singletons. Source material: PBMCs. The receptors shown here come from a man over 45 in good health and CMV-seropositive.

The chain carries TRBV6-6 and TRBJ1-3; 7 bases are a match to TRBD1. J gave up 2 bases and V 4 bases, and 2 bases lay outside the gene matches. Germline CDR1 and CDR2: MNHNY and SVGAGI (reference sequence). CDR3 length equals 14 residues. CDR3: CASSSGTAGNTIYF. The CDR3 DNA reads TGTGCCAGCAGTTCCGGGACAGCTGGAAACACCATATATTTT.

The chain combines TRBV30 with TRBJ1-1; D is uncertain. This CDR3 is built from 14 residues. Trimming took off 4 bases at V and 3 bases at J, with 15 bases between the two ends. Germline V gene sequence: CDR1 GTSNPN, CDR2 SVGIG (reference sequence). CDR3: CAWIRGPGHTEAFF. The CDR3 DNA reads TGTGCCTGGATAAGAGGGCCGGGTCACACTGAAGCTTTCTTT.

V usage is TRBV28 and J usage is TRBJ1-5, with no clear D. This CDR3 has 17 residues. Germline CDR1 is MDHEN and CDR2 is SYDVKM. With 5 bases removed from V and 1 base from J, the gap between germline ends came to 18 bases. The CDR3 nucleotides are TGTGCCAGCAGTCCGCCAGGCACGGTGAAAAGCAATCAGCCCCAGCATTTT. Translating it yields CASSPPGTVKSNQPQHF.

The chain recombines TRBV7-2 with TRBJ2-7; 10 bases are a match to TRBD2. The junction had 7 bases not matched to a gene; V was cut back by 5 bases and J by 0 bases. There are 16 residues in the CDR3. The germline gives CDR1 SGHTA, CDR2 FQGNSA. CDR3 sequence (DNA): TGTGCCAGCAGCGGCCGGACTAGCGGTCCCTCCTACGAGCAGTACTTC. Translated, it gives CASSGRTSGPSYEQYF.

This chain uses TRBV13 with TRBJ2-5; 13 nucleotides match TRBD2. Trimming took 8 bases from V and 1 from J; bases not matched to a gene: 1. Germline CDR1 is PRHDT and CDR2 is FYEKMQ (reference sequence). CDR3 length equals 14 residues. This CDR3 reads CASRTSGGQETQYF. The CDR3 coding sequence is TGTGCCAGCCGGACTAGCGGGGGCCAAGAGACCCAGTACTTC.

The genes are TRBV30 and TRBJ1-1; D unresolved. V was cut by 3 bases and J by 0 bases, with 14 bases left in between. Germline values: CDR1 GTSNPN, CDR2 SVGIG (reference sequence). CDR3 length equals 15 residues. CDR3 sequence reads: CAWRPLGTMNTEAFF. In DNA, the CDR3 is TGTGCCTGGAGGCCCCTAGGTACTATGAACACTGAAGCTTTCTTT.

CDR3 sequence reads: CASSQSRGQGPDTQYF. The CDR3, as DNA: TGCGCCAGCAGTCAATCGCGGGGACAGGGCCCAGATACGCAGTATTTT. The chain recombines TRBV23-1 with TRBJ2-3, with 9 bases fitting TRBD1. TRBV23-1 counts as an open reading frame of uncertain function. With V trimmed by 0 bases and J by 4 bases, 5 bases remained unmatched. CDR3 length equals 16 residues.

The chain has TRBV6-5 and TRBJ2-7; 8 nucleotides line up with TRBD1. With V trimmed by 5 bases and J by 4 bases, 7 bases remained unmatched. Germline V CDR1 and CDR2: MNHEY, SVGAGI. The CDR3 has 14 amino acids. CDR3 DNA: TGTGCCAGCAGTCCCGGGACAGGTCGGTACGAGCAGTACTTC. It translates to CASSPGTGRYEQYF.

The V gene is TRBV5-1, the J gene TRBJ2-7, with D tentatively TRBD2 (6 bases). Between the trimmed V and J ends, which lost 3 bases and 1 base, there was a span of 11 bases. This CDR3 has 14 amino acids. CDR1 SGHRS and CDR2 YFSETQ come from the germline V gene. As DNA, the CDR3 is TGCGCCAGCAGCTGGGGGGTCCCTTCCTACGAGCAGTACTTC. Protein product: CASSWGVPSYEQYF.

This clone was detected only a few times. The chain is built from TRBV28 and TRBJ2-2; 11 bases align to TRBD1. Germline V gene lookup returns CDR1 MDHEN and CDR2 SYDVKM. The CDR3 runs 15 residues. Unmatched junction bases numbered 6, after V lost 6 bases and J lost 6 bases. CDR3 sequence (DNA): TGTGCCAGCAGCCCCGGGACAGGGGGTCCCGGGGAGCTGTTTTTT. It is translated as CASSPGTGGPGELFF.

J is TRBJ2-1 and V is TRBV5-1; perhaps TRBD2 as D (5 bases). Trimming pared 4 bases from V and 5 bases from J, leaving 16 bases between. The CDR3 covers 15 residues. Germline CDR1 reads SGHRS; CDR2 reads YFSETQ. The chain's CDR3 is CASSPRRSLNNEQFF. In DNA, the CDR3 is TGCGCCAGCAGCCCCCGGAGGTCCCTTAACAATGAGCAGTTCTTC. The whole variable domain, filled in from reference TRBV5-1 and TRBJ2-1, reads KAGVTQTPRYLIKTRGQQVTLSCSPISGHRSVSWYQQTPGQGLQFLFEYFSETQRNKGNFPGRFSGRQFSNSRSEMNVSTLELGDSALYLCASSPRRSLNNEQFFGPGTRLTVL.

The CDR3 reads CASSNRGNQETQYF. The CDR3 nucleotides read TGTGCCAGCAGTAACAGGGGAAACCAAGAGACCCAGTACTTC. The chain uses TRBV6-6 and TRBJ2-5; 7 bases are shared with TRBD1. V lost 5 bases to trimming and J lost 0 bases; unmatched junction nucleotides: 3. The CDR3 has 14 amino acids. Germline V gene sequence: CDR1 MNHNY, CDR2 SVGAGI (reference sequence).

The chain links TRBV6-6 to TRBJ2-7, with 11 bases that match TRBD2. The germline gives CDR1 MNHNY, CDR2 SVGAGI (reference sequence). The CDR3 runs to 15 residues. V was clipped by 5 bases and J by 4 bases; unmatched bases: 7. CDR3 residues: CASSPTSGVSYEQYF. CDR3 in DNA: TGTGCCAGCAGTCCGACTAGCGGGGTCTCGTACGAGCAGTACTTC.

This clone has more than one count but fewer than ten. This sequence joins TRBV7-9 and TRBJ1-2, with D possibly TRBD1 on 5 matching bases. V gave up 0 bases and J gave up 6 bases, with 8 bases separating them. The CDR3 contains 13 residues. Germline V lookup: CDR1 SEHNR, CDR2 FQNEAQ (reference sequence). The CDR3: CASSLAGADGYTF. In DNA, the CDR3 is TGTGCCAGCAGCTTAGCAGGGGCAGATGGCTACACCTTC.

The genes are TRBV6-4 and TRBJ2-1; 8 positions match TRBD2. This CDR3 has 17 residues. The germline CDR1 and CDR2 sequences are MRHNA and SNTAGT. After removal of 6 bases from V and 6 bases from J, the junction contained 16 bases not matched to a gene. The CDR3 loop reads CASSKIAGREQSNEQFF. The CDR3 nucleotides read TGTGCCAGCAGCAAAATAGCGGGAAGGGAACAAAGCAATGAGCAGTTCTTC.

V usage is TRBV15 and J usage is TRBJ1-1; tentative D call: TRBD1 (5 bases). The ends were cut back, 0 bases at V and 4 bases at J, with 9 bases in the middle. Germline CDR1 is LNHNV and CDR2 is YYDKDF (reference sequence). The CDR3 has 14 amino acids. This CDR3 reads CATSRDFQGTEAFF. CDR3 DNA sequence: TGTGCCACCAGCAGAGATTTTCAGGGCACTGAAGCTTTCTTT.

In this sample, this clone turned up a few times. The V and J genes are TRBV29-1 and TRBJ2-1; 12 nucleotides match TRBD2. Germline-derived CDR1 and CDR2 are SQVTM and ANQGSEA. This CDR3 region has 13 residues. V was clipped by 5 bases and J by 8 bases; unmatched bases: 4. CDR3 protein: CSVTSGRYDEQFF. CDR3 in DNA: TGCAGCGTTACTAGCGGGAGGTACGATGAGCAGTTCTTC.

CDR3 coding DNA: TGTGCCAGCAGTTACGAACAGGCCTACAATGAGCAGTTCTTC. This gives the protein CASSYEQAYNEQFF. This chain uses TRBV6-6 with TRBJ2-1; D perhaps matches TRBD1 (5 bases). This CDR3 is 14 amino acids long. V dropped 2 bases and J dropped 2 bases, with 7 bases sitting between them. CDR1 and CDR2 (germline): MNHNY, SVGAGI (reference sequence).

The V and J genes are TRBV5-1 and TRBJ2-3; TRBD1 aligns across 10 bases. The CDR3 has 14 amino acids. The V and J ends lost 6 bases and 4 bases, in that order; junction bases with no gene match: 5. CDR1 SGHRS and CDR2 YFSETQ come from the germline V gene. The CDR3 coding sequence is TGCGCCAGCATGACAGGGGGCGCCCCAGATACGCAGTATTTT. This codes for CASMTGGAPDTQYF. The variable domain in full, completed from reference TRBV5-1 and TRBJ2-3, reads KAGVTQTPRYLIKTRGQQVTLSCSPISGHRSVSWYQQTPGQGLQFLFEYFSETQRNKGNFPGRFSGRQFSNSRSEMNVSTLELGDSALYLCASMTGGAPDTQYFGPGTRLTVL.

This chain connects TRBV29-1 to TRBJ2-5; D is unclear. Between the trimmed V and J ends, which lost 3 bases and 0 bases, there was a span of 8 bases. The CDR3 length is 13 residues. Looked up from germline, CDR1 is SQVTM and CDR2 is ANQGSEA. The CDR3 here is CSVESVYQETQYF. The CDR3 coding sequence is TGCAGCGTTGAGTCAGTGTACCAAGAGACCCAGTACTTC.

The chain combines TRBV19 with TRBJ1-1; 10 bases agree with TRBD1. V lost 9 bases and J lost 3; bases outside the gene matches: 7. CDR3 length: 14 residues. Germline V gene sequence: CDR1 LNHDA, CDR2 SQIVND (reference sequence). The CDR3 nucleotides are TGTGCCAGAGCGAGAGGACAGGGGGACACTGAAGCTTTCTTT. It codes for CARARGQGDTEAFF.